This TCR beta chain was sequenced in a study of vaccination effects on CD4 cells after COVID-19. Clones were read by immunoSEQ multiplex PCR, and TCRdb kept only the in-frame ones, dropping some. The sample has about 25,000 clones, about 73% seen once. When around nine days of culture had elapsed, CD4+ T cells were isolated. Having tested negative for nucleocapsid antibodies, the vaccine recipients showed no prior SARS-CoV-2 infection. Study-wide points: Missing from the study were early post-infection timepoints, and its convalescent patients were few.

A few counts support this clone. Antigen unknown. The CDR3 is made up of 12 amino acids. Germline V gene lookup returns CDR1 KGHSH and CDR2 LQKENI. The germline V and J ends were trimmed by 5 bases and 7 bases, with 8 bases remaining between them. The material sequenced was CD4+ T cells from PBMCs cultured without peptide, taken before COVID-19 vaccination. This clonotype originated in a human donor who received a COVID-19 vaccine. J is TRBJ2-2 and V is TRBV18, with no clear D. The CDR3 region is CASSDRYGELFF. The CDR3 DNA is TGTGCCAGCTCAGATCGTTACGGGGAGCTGTTTTTT.